This T cell receptor (beta chain) emerged from a study of blood T cell repertoires in COVID-19. For the study at large: T cells, B-cell-depleted T cells, or PBMCs provided the cDNA or gDNA that served as material.

In the original processing: Amplification of reference gene primers was used by the study to estimate nucleated cell counts. The protocol was immunoSEQ multiplex PCR, while the TCRdb copy is restricted to in-frame clones and leaves out a portion. D and trimming were read from the DNA, whereas the V and J calls and clone size are those reported in that table. The sample carries hundreds of thousands of clones, about 90% recorded once. The CDR3 spans 15 residues. The germline gives CDR1 MDHEN, CDR2 SYDVKM. V was shortened by 6 bases and J by 5 bases, with 16 bases between the two germline ends. The source material was peripheral blood. This chain connects TRBV28 to TRBJ1-4; a weak D match, TRBD1 (5 bases). The receptor comes from a woman aged 18-29 years who had recovered from COVID-19. This chain's CDR3 is CASSLGGGRNEKLFF. For the CDR3, the DNA is TGTGCCAGCAGCCTTGGGGGGGGAAGAAATGAAAAACTGTTTTTT.